The 12 T cell receptor beta chains given below trace back to one sample, sequenced in a study of beta chain features in type 1 diabetes. Reverse transcribing all isolated RNA meant expressed TCRB transcripts were sequenced. This table comes from immunoSEQ multiplex PCR, and its TCRdb copy is limited to in-frame clones, with some not included. This sample has hundreds of thousands of clones, with 15% to 17% found just once. The sample consisted of naive CD4+ T cells from blood. These TCRs come from a man aged 18 to 29 in good health.

V is TRBV20-1 and J is TRBJ2-3; the D is unclear. The CDR3 runs to 11 residues. Looked up from germline, CDR1 is DFQATT and CDR2 is SNEGSKA (reference sequence). V was shortened by 5 bases and J by 1 base, with 4 bases between the two germline ends. CDR3 nucleotides: TGCAGTGCTGGTCGCACAGATACGCAGTATTTT. Its translation is CSAGRTDTQYF.

Points on this clone: At one boundary the junction diverges from the germline segment, which might be a read error. This chain connects TRBV7-7 to TRBJ2-1, with TRBD1 matching 10 bases. The CDR3 is 17 amino acids. Germline V gene lookup returns CDR1 SSHAT and CDR2 FNYEAQ (reference sequence). CDR3 bases: TGTGCTAGCAGCCCCATGGCGGGACAGGGGCCCTACAATGAGCAGTTCTTC. Residues: CASSPMAGQGPYNEQFF.

In its sample, this clone was seen a few times. V gene TRBV7-2 combines with J gene TRBJ1-5; D is perhaps TRBD1 (6 bases). The CDR3 sequence is 13 residues long. Trimming shortened V by 2 bases and J by 6 bases, and 8 bases separated the two germline ends. CDR1 is SGHTA, CDR2 FQGNSA, per germline. The CDR3 bases are TGTGCCAGCAGCTTAAGGGGGACTCAGCCCCAGCATTTT. This sequence encodes CASSLRGTQPQHF.

The CDR3 DNA reads TGTGCCAGCAGTCGCGTGCGCTCTGGGGCCAACGTCCTGACTTTC. Translated, it gives CASSRVRSGANVLTF. The rearrangement uses TRBV6-5 and TRBJ2-6; D ambiguous. Germline assignment: CDR1 MNHEY and CDR2 SVGAGI. Between the trimmed V and J ends, which lost 5 bases and 0 bases, there was a span of 8 bases. The CDR3 has 15 residues.

This clone was seen a few times. The chain employs TRBV5-1 and TRBJ1-5; no firm D call. The CDR3 is made up of 15 amino acids. V dropped 2 bases and J dropped 7 bases, with 16 bases sitting between them. Germline V gene data show CDR1 as SGHRS and CDR2 as YFSETQ. CDR3 amino acids: CASSFKFFSTQPQHF. CDR3 DNA sequence: TGCGCCAGCAGCTTTAAGTTCTTCTCGACCCAGCCCCAGCATTTT.

This sequence joins TRBV9 and TRBJ2-5; TRBD2 agrees at 8 bases. This CDR3 is built from 18 residues. Germline-derived CDR1 and CDR2 are SGDLS and YYNGEE. Unmatched junction bases numbered 15, after V lost 0 bases and J lost 5 bases. The CDR3 here is CASSVAPGRAGALETQYF. In DNA, the CDR3 is TGTGCCAGCAGCGTAGCCCCCGGGAGGGCGGGAGCACTGGAGACCCAGTACTTC.

This clone was picked up a small number of times. V gene TRBV14 combines with J gene TRBJ2-1, with 8 bases lining up with TRBD2. This CDR3 contains 17 residues. Germline V gene lookup returns CDR1 SGHDN and CDR2 FVKESK. V shed 1 base and J 3 bases; nucleotides not matched to a gene: 8. CDR3: CASSQAGGRADYNEQFF. In DNA form, the CDR3 reads TGTGCCAGCAGCCAAGCGGGGGGGCGGGCCGACTACAATGAGCAGTTCTTC. The whole variable domain, remainder taken from reference TRBV14 and TRBJ2-1, is EAGVTQFPSHSVIEKGQTVTLRCDPISGHDNLYWYRRVMGKEIKFLLHFVKESKQDESGMPNNRFLAERTGGTYSTLKVQPAELEDSGVYFCASSQAGGRADYNEQFFGPGTRLTVL.

CDR3 loop: CASSPQGPNYGYTF. The CDR3 DNA sequence: TGCGCCAGCAGCCCCCAGGGGCCCAACTATGGCTACACCTTC. V and J are TRBV5-1 and TRBJ1-2; possible D gene TRBD1, 6 bases. The CDR3 totals 14 residues. Between the trimmed V and J ends, which lost 4 bases and 2 bases, there was a span of 12 bases. CDR1 and CDR2 from the germline V gene are SGHRS and YFSETQ.

This clone was seen a handful of times. This chain links TRBV10-3 with TRBJ2-3; no clear D. V was cut by 4 bases and J by 2 bases, with 1 base left in between. The V gene's germline CDR1 is ENHRY and CDR2 SYGVKD. This CDR3 comprises 11 residues. The CDR3 DNA sequence: TGTGCCATCAGTGCCACAGATACGCAGTATTTT. It codes for CAISATDTQYF.

The chain links TRBV25-1 to TRBJ2-7, with D possibly TRBD1 on 6 matching bases. V lost 1 base and J 4 bases, leaving 14 bases between the germline ends. Germline CDR1 MGHDK, CDR2 SYGVNS. The CDR3 contains 15 residues. In nucleotides, the CDR3 is TGTGCCAGCAGTGAATCAACAGGGTTATGGTACGAGCAGTACTTC. It encodes CASSESTGLWYEQYF.

J is TRBJ2-3 and V is TRBV7-2; D is possibly TRBD2 (5 bases). The V end lost 2 bases, the J end lost 2 bases, and 11 bases lay between the germline ends. Germline CDR1 is SGHTA and CDR2 is FQGNSA. The length of the CDR3 is 15 residues. DNA for the CDR3: TGTGCCAGCAGCTTACGGGGAACCATCACAGATACGCAGTATTTT. It specifies CASSLRGTITDTQYF.

The chain recombines TRBV13 with TRBJ2-3, with D tentatively TRBD1 or TRBD2 (6 bases each). Germline CDR1 is PRHDT and CDR2 is FYEKMQ (reference sequence). The CDR3 sequence is 17 residues long. With 4 bases removed from V and 1 base from J, the gap between germline ends came to 18 bases. In DNA, the CDR3 is TGTGCCAGCAGCTCTCCACGGAGGGGGGAGGGCACAGATACGCAGTATTTT. It translates to CASSSPRRGEGTDTQYF.